Listed below are T cell receptor beta chains from one sample, sequenced in a study of blood T cell repertoires in COVID-19. The protocol was immunoSEQ multiplex PCR, while the TCRdb copy is restricted to in-frame clones and leaves out a portion. Here the sample spans 340,000 or so clones, roughly 91% being singletons. The sequenced sample consisted of peripheral blood. All receptors come from a man aged 45-60 years with active or convalescent COVID-19. Each CDR3 is given with its conserved first and last residue. The D gene is left open where the match is weak. Rows may omit the clone size; those that give it use once, few, many or a size class.

V	J	D	size	DNA	CDR3
TRBV28	TRBJ1-2	TRBD1	.	TGTGCCAGCAGATACGGACAGGGTAATGGCTACACCTTC	CASRYGQGNGYTF
TRBV5-1	TRBJ2-1	TRBD2	.	TGCGCCAGCAGCTTTACTAGCGGGGCCTACAATGAGCAGTTCTTC	CASSFTSGAYNEQFF
TRBV14	TRBJ2-3	.	.	TGTGCCAGCAGCCAGTTTCGCGCAGATACGCAGTATTTT	CASSQFRADTQYF
TRBV19	TRBJ2-1	TRBD1	.	TGTGCCAGTAGTATTGAGGGACAGGGGACCCCCTTTGAGCAGTTCTTC	CASSIEGQGTPFEQFF
TRBV7-8	TRBJ1-1	.	.	TGTGCCAGCAGCTTAGCTGGAGGCCCTCAACTTGATGAAGCTTTCTTT	CASSLAGGPQLDEAFF
TRBV6-1	TRBJ1-3	TRBD1	.	TGTGCCAGCAGTGCGAAAAGCAGGGGGCGATCTGGAAACACCATATATTTT	CASSAKSRGRSGNTIYF
TRBV10-3	TRBJ1-5	.	.	TGTGCCATCAGTGAGTCCCGGAGATGGAAAATAAATCAGCCCCAGCATTTT	CAISESRRWKINQPQHF
TRBV28	TRBJ2-1	.	.	TGTGCCAGCAGTACTTCAGGAGGGGAGCAGTTCTTC	CASSTSGGEQFF
TRBV5-5	TRBJ1-4	TRBD1	.	TGTGCCAGCAGCTTGGCGGTTGACAGGGATGAAAAACTGTTTTTT	CASSLAVDRDEKLFF
TRBV10-2	TRBJ2-7	.	.	TGCGCCAGCAGTGCGGTGCTCTACGAGCAGTACTTC	CASSAVLYEQYF
TRBV7-6	TRBJ2-2	TRBD2	.	TGTGCCAGCAGCTCTCCTAGCGGCGCGAACACCGGGGAGCTGTTTTTT	CASSSPSGANTGELFF
TRBV28	TRBJ2-3	.	.	TGTGCCAGCAATAACGAGGAGGGCCATGTGGATACGCAGTATTTT	CASNNEEGHVDTQYF
TRBV19	TRBJ1-1	TRBD1	once	TGTGCCAGTAGTCTGGGACAGCTGAACACTGAAGCTTTCTTT	CASSLGQLNTEAFF
TRBV4-2	TRBJ1-3	.	.	TGTGCCAGCAGCCAAGTGGGCCCGACAGACTCTGGAAACACCATATATTTT	CASSQVGPTDSGNTIYF
TRBV19	TRBJ2-3	.	.	TGTGCCAGTTCCAGGCCGGAAGAGTTCACAGATACGCAGTATTTT	CASSRPEEFTDTQYF
TRBV6-5	TRBJ1-3	.	.	TGTGCCAGCAGTTTCTCCGGGACTGGCCAGGGAAACACCATATATTTT	CASSFSGTGQGNTIYF
TRBV15	TRBJ1-1	.	.	TGTGCCACCAGCAGGCAGGGCCCCACTGAAGCTTTCTTT	CATSRQGPTEAFF
TRBV24-1	TRBJ2-6	.	.	TGTGCCACCAGTGATCCCTACCTCTCTGGGGCCAACGTCCTGACTTTC	CATSDPYLSGANVLTF
TRBV5-1	TRBJ1-2	TRBD1	.	TGCGCCAGCAGCTTGGAATCGCTGGGACAGGCCCTCGCCTTC	CASSLESLGQALAF
TRBV2	TRBJ1-5	TRBD1	.	TGTGCCACAGCTGGACAGGTCAATCAGCCCCAGCATTTT	CATAGQVNQPQHF
TRBV19	TRBJ2-1	TRBD2	.	TGTGCCAGTAGTATAGGGGGGGAGCGGGACTCCTACAATGAGCAGTTCTTC	CASSIGGERDSYNEQFF
TRBV19	TRBJ1-2	TRBD1	.	TGTGCCAGTAGCCTCGATGGACAGGGCGGTGGCTACACCTTC	CASSLDGQGGGYTF
TRBV2	TRBJ1-5	TRBD1	once	TGTGCCAGCAGTGAGGGATTTGGGGACAGGATCTATAGCAATCAGCCCCAGCATTTT	CASSEGFGDRIYSNQPQHF
TRBV7-2	TRBJ1-6	.	.	TGTGCCAGCAGCTTATCAGGGATTAGTCGCTCACCCCTCCACTTT	CASSLSGISRSPLHF
TRBV2	TRBJ1-2	TRBD1	.	TGTGCCAGTTCGGTCTGGGGACAGGGTTCCAAACTGACCTATGGCTACACCTTC	CASSVWGQGSKLTYGYTF
TRBV24-1	TRBJ2-5	TRBD1	few	TGTGCCACCAGGGGGGACAGGGAGACCCAGTACTTC	CATRGDRETQYF
TRBV3-1/TRBV3-2	TRBJ2-3	.	few	TGTGCCAGCAGCCACCTCCAGGGCGGGGTAAGCACAGATACGCAGTATTTT	CASSHLQGGVSTDTQYF
TRBV5-4	TRBJ2-7	.	.	TGTGCCAGCAGCTTGGGCAGCTCCTACGAGCAGTACTTC	CASSLGSSYEQYF
TRBV27	TRBJ2-7	.	many	TGTGCCAGCAGTCCCAATATCCCCGGGACAATCGACTACGAGCAGTACTTC	CASSPNIPGTIDYEQYF
TRBV7-9	TRBJ1-1	TRBD1	few	TGTGCCAGCAGCTCCACCGACAGGGGGCGTTTTTTCACTGAAGCTTTCTTT	CASSSTDRGRFFTEAFF
TRBV7-6	TRBJ2-7	.	.	TGTGCCAGCAGCTTAGACACTAGCTCCTACGAGCAGTACTTC	CASSLDTSSYEQYF
TRBV19	TRBJ2-5	.	.	TGTGCCAGTAGTATCGGGACTCAAGAGACCCAGTACTTC	CASSIGTQETQYF
TRBV24-1	TRBJ2-7	.	.	TGTGCCACCGTGCAGGAAGAATCCCTAACCTACGAGCAGTACTTC	CATVQEESLTYEQYF
TRBV19	TRBJ2-3	TRBD2	.	TGTGCCAGTAGTTCGACTAGCGGGAACCCACTATCTAGCACAGATACGCAGTATTTT	CASSSTSGNPLSSTDTQYF
TRBV6-2/TRBV6-3	TRBJ1-5	TRBD1	few	TGTGCCAGCAGTCAGGGGGCTCAAGGCAATCAGCCCCAGCATTTT	CASSQGAQGNQPQHF
TRBV5-1	TRBJ2-7	.	once	TGCGCCAGCAGCTTGAAAGGGGAGGTATACGAGCAGTACTTC	CASSLKGEVYEQYF
TRBV6-4	TRBJ2-3	TRBD2	few	TGTGCCAGCAGTGTCGAAGCGGGAGGGCTAGATACGCAGTATTTT	CASSVEAGGLDTQYF
TRBV29-1	TRBJ1-4	TRBD1	.	TGCAGCGTTTTAAGGGGGCGCGATGAAAAACTGTTTTTT	CSVLRGRDEKLFF
TRBV6-1	TRBJ2-7	TRBD1	.	TGTGCCAGCAGTGAAAATAGAGGACAGGGTCCCTACGAGCAGTACTTC	CASSENRGQGPYEQYF
TRBV5-4	TRBJ2-7	TRBD2	.	TGTGCCAGCAGGGTGACTAGCGGGAGCCACGAGCAGTACTTC	CASRVTSGSHEQYF
TRBV28	TRBJ2-1	TRBD2	.	TGTGCCAGCAGGGGCGGGACTAGTCTCTACAATGAGCAGTTCTTC	CASRGGTSLYNEQFF
TRBV19	TRBJ2-1	TRBD1	.	TGTGCCAGTAGTATAAAGGGATCCAGGGCAGGGGGTTACAATGAGCAGTTCTTC	CASSIKGSRAGGYNEQFF
TRBV7-6	TRBJ2-6	.	.	TGTGCCAGCAGCTTCCCAGGGACTGGGGCCAACGTCCTGACTTTC	CASSFPGTGANVLTF
TRBV9	TRBJ2-1	TRBD2	.	TGTGCCAGCAGCGTAAGCGGGGATCTATACAATGAGCAGTTCTTC	CASSVSGDLYNEQFF
TRBV4-2	TRBJ1-4	.	.	TGTGCCAGCAGCCAAAAAGGGAGGGGATTTACTAATGAAAAACTGTTTTTT	CASSQKGRGFTNEKLFF